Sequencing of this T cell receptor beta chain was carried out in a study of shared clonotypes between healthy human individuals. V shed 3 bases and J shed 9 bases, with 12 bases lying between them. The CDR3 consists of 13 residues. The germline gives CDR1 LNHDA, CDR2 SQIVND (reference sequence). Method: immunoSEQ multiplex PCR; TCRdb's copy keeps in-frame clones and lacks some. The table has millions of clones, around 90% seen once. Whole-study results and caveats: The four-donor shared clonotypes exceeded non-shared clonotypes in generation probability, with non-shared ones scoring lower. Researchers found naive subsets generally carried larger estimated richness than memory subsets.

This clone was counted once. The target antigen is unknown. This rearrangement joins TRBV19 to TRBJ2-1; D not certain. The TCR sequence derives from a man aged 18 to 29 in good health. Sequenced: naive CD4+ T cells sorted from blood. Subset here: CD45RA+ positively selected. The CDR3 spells CASSISWDGEQFF. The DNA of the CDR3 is TGTGCCAGTAGTATTAGCTGGGATGGTGAGCAGTTCTTC.